This entry lists 12 T cell receptor beta chains sequenced from one sample in a study of cytotoxic CD8 clonotypes in ibrutinib-treated CLL. Sequenced by immunoSEQ multiplex PCR; TCRdb stores in-frame clones only, minus some. The profile shows around 200,000 clones, 60% to 80% of them singletons. Sequenced here: PBMCs, sampled after 12 months of ibrutinib treatment. These receptors all come from a human donor with chronic lymphocytic leukemia.

The chain uses TRBV27 and TRBJ2-7; 10 positions agree with TRBD1. CDR3 length: 15 amino acids. Germline trimming cut 4 bases from V and 6 bases from J; bases unmatched to any gene: 9. The germline V gene has CDR1 MNHEY and CDR2 SMNVEV (reference sequence). The CDR3 reads CASSSPGQGLREQYF. The CDR3 coding sequence is TGTGCCAGCAGTTCACCGGGACAGGGGCTTCGCGAGCAGTACTTC.

The chain joins TRBV9 to TRBJ2-3, with no clear D. CDR1 and CDR2 (germline): SGDLS, YYNGEE. V was cut by 3 bases and J by 2 bases, with 16 bases left in between. The CDR3 totals 16 residues. This chain's CDR3 is CASSGSPMTYTDTQYF. The CDR3 DNA sequence: TGTGCCAGCAGCGGCAGCCCCATGACCTACACAGATACGCAGTATTTT. The complete variable domain, with remaining parts taken from reference TRBV9 and TRBJ2-3, reads DSGVTQTPKHLITATGQRVTLRCSPRSGDLSVYWYQQSLDQGLQFLIQYYNGEERAKGNILERFSAQQFPDLHSELNLSSLELGDSALYFCASSGSPMTYTDTQYFGPGTRLTVL.

The chain uses TRBV27 and TRBJ2-7; the D gene is possibly TRBD2 (6 bases). The length of the CDR3 is 17 residues. The V end was cut by 1 base, the J end by 2 bases, with 18 bases between. The germline V gene encodes CDR1 MNHEY and CDR2 SMNVEV (reference sequence). In DNA, the CDR3 is TGTGCCAGCAGTTTATTCCTGCCTGGGACTTATACCTACGAGCAGTACTTC. This sequence encodes CASSLFLPGTYTYEQYF.

The DNA of the CDR3 is TGTGCCAGCAGCGTAGGGACAGGGGGCGGTGAAAAACTGTTTTTT. Translation gives CASSVGTGGGEKLFF. This sequence joins TRBV9 and TRBJ1-4, with TRBD1 matching over 11 bases. Germline V gives CDR1 SGDLS, CDR2 YYNGEE. J was trimmed by 7 bases and V by 0 bases; bases with no gene match: 2. The CDR3 spans 15 residues.

J is TRBJ2-7 and V is TRBV27, with 11 bases that match TRBD2. The CDR3 totals 14 residues. Germline V CDR1 and CDR2: MNHEY, SMNVEV (reference sequence). V was clipped by 2 bases and J by 9 bases; unmatched bases: 6. The CDR3 loop reads CASSLVAGGPGQYF. In DNA form, the CDR3 reads TGTGCCAGCAGTTTAGTAGCGGGGGGGCCTGGGCAGTACTTC.

This clone has a single count. The J gene is TRBJ1-2, the V gene TRBV10-1; 7 nucleotides agree with TRBD1. Germline V gene lookup returns CDR1 WNHNN and CDR2 SYGVQD (reference sequence). Germline trimming cut 3 bases from V and 5 bases from J; bases unmatched to any gene: 6. The CDR3 spans 14 residues. DNA for the CDR3: TGCGCCAGCAGTGATGGCACAGGGGAGTATGGCTACACCTTC. Translation gives CASSDGTGEYGYTF.

The rearrangement joins TRBV7-9 to TRBJ2-3, with D unresolved. The V gene's germline CDR1 is SEHNR and CDR2 FQNEAQ (reference sequence). V lost 1 base and J 3 bases, leaving 5 bases between the germline ends. This CDR3 region has 13 residues. CDR3: CASSLGLTDTQYF. CDR3 sequence (DNA): TGTGCCAGCAGCTTAGGGCTAACAGATACGCAGTATTTT.

The chain uses TRBV2 and TRBJ2-7; tentatively, D is TRBD2 (5 bases). This CDR3 has 14 residues. The ends were cut back, 3 bases at V and 3 bases at J, with 12 bases in the middle. From germline, CDR1 is SNHLY and CDR2 FYNNEI. CDR3 coding DNA: TGTGCCAGCAGTGATGGGAGTAGCCTCTACGAGCAGTACTTC. Translating gives CASSDGSSLYEQYF.

This chain connects TRBV5-1 to TRBJ2-5, with D perhaps TRBD1 (5 bases). Germline V lookup: CDR1 SGHRS, CDR2 YFSETQ. The CDR3 has 14 amino acids. V lost 3 bases and J 1 base, leaving 10 bases between the germline ends. In DNA form, the CDR3 reads TGCGCCAGCAGCTGGGGCCCGTCCCAAGAGACCCAGTACTTC. Its translation is CASSWGPSQETQYF. The complete variable domain, with remaining parts taken from reference TRBV5-1 and TRBJ2-5, reads KAGVTQTPRYLIKTRGQQVTLSCSPISGHRSVSWYQQTPGQGLQFLFEYFSETQRNKGNFPGRFSGRQFSNSRSEMNVSTLELGDSALYLCASSWGPSQETQYFGPGTRLLVL.

This clone was recorded a few times. Other nucleotide sequences from this sample produce the same CDR3. The J gene is TRBJ2-7, the V gene TRBV27, with 8 bases that match TRBD1. Germline V CDR1 and CDR2: MNHEY, SMNVEV (reference sequence). Losses at the gene ends were 6 bases for V and 2 bases for J; bases not matched to a gene: 3. This CDR3 has 13 residues. The CDR3 nucleotides read TGTGCCAGCAGCGGGACAGGAACCTACGAGCAGTACTTC. Translation gives CASSGTGTYEQYF.

The chain links TRBV7-9 to TRBJ2-1; D possibly uses TRBD1 or TRBD2 (5 bases each). Between the trimmed V and J ends, which lost 6 bases and 15 bases, there was a span of 18 bases. Germline V CDR1 and CDR2: SEHNR, FQNEAQ (reference sequence). The CDR3 is 12 amino acids. The CDR3: CASRTAGIEGFF. CDR3 coding DNA: TGTGCCAGCAGAACCGCAGGGATCGAGGGGTTCTTC.

V is TRBV6-5 and J is TRBJ1-2; 7 bases are shared with TRBD1. The CDR3 is made up of 14 amino acids. The germline V gene encodes CDR1 MNHEY and CDR2 SVGAGI. Trimming removed 6 bases from V and 4 bases from J; junction bases left unmatched: 8. The chain's CDR3 is CASRPATGFYGYTF. The CDR3 DNA reads TGTGCCAGCAGACCCGCGACAGGGTTCTATGGCTACACCTTC.